A selection of T cell receptor beta chains follows, all from one sample in a study of regulatory T cells in long-lasting Graves disease. TCRdb passed the multiplex PCR reads through MiXCR, listing each CDR3 protein once. The data hold approximately 540,000 distinct CDR3 sequences, with around 12% observed a single time. These data were also filed under a second study, of T cells in Graves' hyperthyroidism and ophthalmopathy.

The source was peripheral blood mononuclear cells (PBMCs), collected at new diagnosis, from a patient treated with antithyroid drugs. The receptors were sampled from a woman younger than 45 with Graves disease. CDR3s include the opening cysteine and the closing phenylalanine or tryptophan. D genes are given only for firm matches. Clone size, where shown, is once, few, many, or a class for clones that have expanded.

d_gene: NA
j_gene: TRBJ1-5
abundance: few
v_gene: TRBV15
CDR3aa: CATSWRRVQPQHF
CDR3nt: TGTGCCACCAGTTGGAGAAGGGTACAGCCCCAGCATTTT

d_gene: TRBD1
j_gene: TRBJ1-1
abundance: many
v_gene: TRBV27
CDR3aa: CASSIGGTGLEAFF
CDR3nt: TGTGCCAGCAGTATAGGGGGGACAGGGCTTGAAGCTTTCTTT

d_gene: NA
j_gene: TRBJ2-1
abundance: NA
v_gene: TRBV2
CDR3aa: CASSFSTSYNEQFF
CDR3nt: TGTGCCAGCAGCTTTAGCACCTCCTACAATGAGCAGTTCTTC

d_gene: NA
j_gene: TRBJ1-1
abundance: many
v_gene: TRBV5-6
CDR3aa: CASSLTFTEAFF
CDR3nt: TGTGCCAGCAGCTTGACCTTCACTGAAGCTTTCTTT

d_gene: TRBD2
j_gene: TRBJ2-1
abundance: many
v_gene: TRBV14
CDR3aa: CASSSLADYNEQFF
CDR3nt: TGTGCCAGCAGCTCACTAGCGGATTACAATGAGCAGTTCTTC

d_gene: NA
j_gene: TRBJ1-1
abundance: NA
v_gene: TRBV7-9
CDR3aa: CASSIKQGTEAFF
CDR3nt: TGTGCCAGCAGCATCAAGCAAGGTACTGAAGCTTTCTTT

d_gene: NA
j_gene: TRBJ1-1
abundance: many
v_gene: TRBV6-5
CDR3aa: CASSYTQRHTEAFF
CDR3nt: TGTGCCAGCAGTTACACTCAGAGGCACACTGAAGCTTTCTTT

d_gene: NA
j_gene: TRBJ2-7
abundance: many
v_gene: TRBV3-1
CDR3aa: CASSLHGGTGEQYF
CDR3nt: TGTGCCAGCAGCCTCCATGGAGGGACTGGGGAGCAGTACTTC

d_gene: TRBD2
j_gene: TRBJ2-7
abundance: few
v_gene: TRBV6-1
CDR3aa: CASRLTSGSPGEQYF
CDR3nt: TGTGCCAGCAGGCTGACTAGCGGGAGCCCCGGCGAGCAGTACTTC

d_gene: TRBD1
j_gene: TRBJ1-1
abundance: many
v_gene: TRBV30
CDR3aa: CAWSSGTGVTEAFF
CDR3nt: TGTGCCTGGAGTTCCGGGACAGGGGTCACTGAAGCTTTCTTT

d_gene: NA
j_gene: TRBJ1-1
abundance: many
v_gene: TRBV10-2
CDR3aa: CASRPTRVMNTEAFF
CDR3nt: TGCGCCAGTCGACCTACCCGGGTTATGAACACTGAAGCTTTCTTT

d_gene: TRBD1
j_gene: TRBJ1-5
abundance: few
v_gene: TRBV6-1
CDR3aa: CASGGQGSNQPQHF
CDR3nt: TGTGCCAGCGGTGGACAGGGTAGCAATCAGCCCCAGCATTTT

d_gene: TRBD1
j_gene: TRBJ2-5
abundance: NA
v_gene: TRBV5-1
CDR3aa: CASSRRTGSTGETQYF
CDR3nt: TGCGCCAGCAGCAGACGGACAGGGAGTACTGGAGAGACCCAGTACTTC

d_gene: NA
j_gene: TRBJ2-1
abundance: NA
v_gene: TRBV4-1
CDR3aa: CASSQDVTREQFF
CDR3nt: TGCGCCAGCAGCCAAGATGTGACTCGTGAGCAGTTCTTC

d_gene: NA
j_gene: TRBJ1-3
abundance: NA
v_gene: TRBV29-1
CDR3aa: CSVGERNTIYF
CDR3nt: TGCAGCGTTGGTGAGAGAAACACCATATATTTT

d_gene: NA
j_gene: TRBJ1-2
abundance: many
v_gene: TRBV7-9
CDR3aa: CASSLDPGVNYGYTF
CDR3nt: TGTGCCAGCAGCTTAGACCCAGGGGTCAACTATGGCTACACCTTC

d_gene: NA
j_gene: TRBJ2-1
abundance: few
v_gene: TRBV20-1
CDR3aa: CSAPPLGGRYNEQFF
CDR3nt: TGCAGTGCCCCCCCCCTCGGCGGGCGGTACAATGAGCAGTTCTTC

d_gene: NA
j_gene: TRBJ1-4
abundance: NA
v_gene: TRBV20-1
CDR3aa: CSARTGGGEKLFF
CDR3nt: TGCAGTGCTAGGACCGGGGGGGGCGAAAAACTGTTTTTT

d_gene: NA
j_gene: TRBJ1-1
abundance: many
v_gene: TRBV30
CDR3aa: CAWTSPSRLDTEAFF
CDR3nt: TGTGCCTGGACTAGTCCCTCACGGCTCGACACTGAAGCTTTCTTT

d_gene: NA
j_gene: TRBJ2-7
abundance: few
v_gene: TRBV7-6
CDR3aa: CASSLAPRDEQYF
CDR3nt: TGTGCCAGCAGCTTAGCGCCGAGGGACGAGCAGTACTTC

d_gene: NA
j_gene: TRBJ2-2
abundance: NA
v_gene: TRBV9
CDR3aa: CASSVVGDGELFF
CDR3nt: TGTGCCAGCAGCGTAGTTGGCGATGGGGAGCTGTTTTTT

d_gene: TRBD2
j_gene: TRBJ2-7
abundance: NA
v_gene: TRBV4-3
CDR3aa: CASSAGTKLHEQYF
CDR3nt: TGCGCCAGCAGCGCCGGGACTAAACTACACGAGCAGTACTTC

d_gene: NA
j_gene: TRBJ1-5
abundance: NA
v_gene: TRBV6-2/TRBV6-3
CDR3aa: CASSEFGTSGQPQHF
CDR3nt: TGTGCCAGCAGTGAATTTGGGACTTCGGGTCAGCCCCAGCATTTT

d_gene: TRBD2
j_gene: TRBJ2-1
abundance: NA
v_gene: TRBV20-1
CDR3aa: CSATTSGRNYNEQFF
CDR3nt: TGCAGTGCAACGACTAGCGGGAGAAACTACAATGAGCAGTTCTTC

d_gene: TRBD2
j_gene: TRBJ2-7
abundance: NA
v_gene: TRBV2
CDR3aa: CASSQDLTSGGKVEQYF
CDR3nt: TGTGCCAGCAGCCAAGACCTTACTAGCGGAGGAAAGGTCGAGCAGTACTTC

d_gene: TRBD1
j_gene: TRBJ1-1
abundance: many
v_gene: TRBV7-2
CDR3aa: CASSRTGVVNTEAFF
CDR3nt: TGTGCCAGCAGCAGGACAGGGGTCGTGAACACTGAAGCTTTCTTT

d_gene: NA
j_gene: TRBJ2-1
abundance: many
v_gene: TRBV5-1
CDR3aa: CASSLIPYRGGLNEQFF
CDR3nt: TGCGCCAGCAGCTTAATCCCCTACAGGGGGGGGCTAAATGAGCAGTTCTTC

d_gene: NA
j_gene: TRBJ1-6
abundance: many
v_gene: TRBV6-1
CDR3aa: CASSLGLTFTLHF
CDR3nt: TGTGCCAGCAGTCTAGGCCTCACATTTACCCTCCACTTT

d_gene: NA
j_gene: TRBJ2-3
abundance: few
v_gene: TRBV9
CDR3aa: CASSPTTAIDTQYF
CDR3nt: TGTGCCAGCAGCCCGACCACGGCCATAGATACGCAGTATTTT

d_gene: NA
j_gene: TRBJ2-1
abundance: many
v_gene: TRBV5-1
CDR3aa: CASSLFDRSSEQFF
CDR3nt: TGCGCCAGCAGCTTGTTCGACAGGTCCAGTGAGCAGTTCTTC

d_gene: NA
j_gene: TRBJ2-1
abundance: many
v_gene: TRBV3-1
CDR3aa: CASSQVNHNEQFF
CDR3nt: TGTGCCAGCAGCCAAGTTAACCACAATGAGCAGTTCTTC

d_gene: TRBD2
j_gene: TRBJ2-1
abundance: few
v_gene: TRBV5-1
CDR3aa: CASSLDTSGRGNEQFF
CDR3nt: TGCGCCAGCAGCCTTGACACTAGCGGGAGGGGGAATGAGCAGTTCTTC

d_gene: NA
j_gene: TRBJ2-7
abundance: many
v_gene: TRBV20-1
CDR3aa: CSVSGLEQYF
CDR3nt: TGCAGTGTCTCGGGTCTCGAGCAGTACTTC

d_gene: NA
j_gene: TRBJ2-3
abundance: NA
v_gene: TRBV4-2
CDR3aa: CASSQVRDTQYF
CDR3nt: TGTGCCAGCAGCCAAGTACGGGATACGCAGTATTTT

d_gene: NA
j_gene: TRBJ2-3
abundance: many
v_gene: TRBV2
CDR3aa: CASSVGTATDTQYF
CDR3nt: TGTGCCAGCAGCGTCGGGACGGCAACAGATACGCAGTATTTT

d_gene: NA
j_gene: TRBJ2-5
abundance: many
v_gene: TRBV2
CDR3aa: CASSEFLAPETQYF
CDR3nt: TGTGCCAGCAGTGAATTCCTAGCCCCGGAGACCCAGTACTTC

d_gene: TRBD1
j_gene: TRBJ2-7
abundance: NA
v_gene: TRBV28
CDR3aa: CASSTPRDRGSREQYF
CDR3nt: TGTGCCAGCAGTACCCCCCGGGACAGGGGGAGTCGCGAGCAGTACTTC

d_gene: NA
j_gene: TRBJ1-1
abundance: few
v_gene: TRBV7-9
CDR3aa: CASSLDEGVYTEAFF
CDR3nt: TGTGCCAGCAGCTTAGATGAGGGGGTATACACTGAAGCTTTCTTT

d_gene: NA
j_gene: TRBJ2-2
abundance: NA
v_gene: TRBV19
CDR3aa: CASSISSSNTGELFF
CDR3nt: TGTGCCAGTAGTATCTCTAGCTCGAACACCGGGGAGCTGTTTTTT

d_gene: TRBD1
j_gene: TRBJ1-5
abundance: many
v_gene: TRBV6-2/TRBV6-3
CDR3aa: CASSSAQGARQPQHF
CDR3nt: TGTGCCAGCAGTTCGGCCCAGGGGGCGAGGCAGCCCCAGCATTTT

d_gene: TRBD2
j_gene: TRBJ2-5
abundance: many
v_gene: TRBV25-1
CDR3aa: CASEKAGGPVETQYF
CDR3nt: TGTGCCAGCGAGAAAGCGGGAGGGCCGGTAGAGACCCAGTACTTC

d_gene: TRBD2
j_gene: TRBJ2-1
abundance: NA
v_gene: TRBV7-9
CDR3aa: CASSLEWPLAGSGNEQFF
CDR3nt: TGTGCCAGCAGCTTAGAGTGGCCCTTAGCGGGTTCGGGGAATGAGCAGTTCTTC

d_gene: TRBD1
j_gene: TRBJ2-7
abundance: few
v_gene: TRBV5-5
CDR3aa: CASSLAGQVSYEQYF
CDR3nt: TGTGCCAGCAGCTTGGCAGGACAGGTTTCCTACGAGCAGTACTTC

d_gene: NA
j_gene: TRBJ2-7
abundance: many
v_gene: TRBV9
CDR3aa: CASSLSDWAYEQYF
CDR3nt: TGTGCCAGCAGCCTCTCCGACTGGGCCTACGAGCAGTACTTC

d_gene: NA
j_gene: TRBJ2-3
abundance: many
v_gene: TRBV6-1
CDR3aa: CASSLYLNTDTQYF
CDR3nt: TGTGCCAGCAGTCTGTACCTTAACACAGATACGCAGTATTTT

d_gene: NA
j_gene: TRBJ2-7
abundance: many
v_gene: TRBV28
CDR3aa: CASSLSDYEQYF
CDR3nt: TGTGCCAGCAGTTTATCGGACTACGAGCAGTACTTC

d_gene: TRBD2
j_gene: TRBJ2-5
abundance: many
v_gene: TRBV11-2
CDR3aa: CASSLGLAGGPSETQYF
CDR3nt: TGTGCCAGCAGCTTGGGACTAGCGGGAGGGCCGTCAGAGACCCAGTACTTC